Sequencing of this TCR beta chain was carried out in a study of cytomegalovirus exposure and HLA in healthy donors. Findings of the study overall: A later analysis found TCR association rates differed by HLA locus, highest for DRB1 and lowest for HLA-C.

With 60 Vbeta and 13 Jbeta primers, the PCR was carried out. The repertoire was sequenced with immunoSEQ multiplex PCR; TCRdb's copy has only in-frame clones and lacks some. The sample comprises under 100,000 clones, 78% of which are singletons, and 5.5% to 7% rests with the top ten. In its sample, this clone was seen once. The antigen remains unidentified. Trimming took off 3 bases at V and 7 bases at J, with 16 bases between the two ends. This CDR3 region has 15 residues. Germline V gene data show CDR1 as MGHRA and CDR2 as YSYEKL. The TCR originated in a young man in good health and CMV-seropositive. The J gene is TRBJ2-1, the V gene TRBV4-1, with TRBD2 as a possible D gene (5 bases). The material sequenced was PBMCs. CDR3 amino acids: CASSHPVGKSNEQFF. CDR3 nucleotide sequence: TGCGCCAGCAGCCACCCCGTCGGGAAATCGAATGAGCAGTTCTTC.